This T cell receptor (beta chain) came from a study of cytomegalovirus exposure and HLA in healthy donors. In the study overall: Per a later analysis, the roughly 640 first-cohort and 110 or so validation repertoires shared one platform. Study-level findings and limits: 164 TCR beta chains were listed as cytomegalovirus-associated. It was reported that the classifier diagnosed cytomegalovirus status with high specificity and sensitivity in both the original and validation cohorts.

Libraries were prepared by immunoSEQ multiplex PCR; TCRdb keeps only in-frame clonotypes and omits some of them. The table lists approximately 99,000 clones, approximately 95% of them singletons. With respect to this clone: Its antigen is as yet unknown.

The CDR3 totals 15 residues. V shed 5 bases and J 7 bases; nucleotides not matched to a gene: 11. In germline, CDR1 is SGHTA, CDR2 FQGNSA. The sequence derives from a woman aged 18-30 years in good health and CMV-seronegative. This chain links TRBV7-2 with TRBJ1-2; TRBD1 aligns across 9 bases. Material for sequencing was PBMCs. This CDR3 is CASSPRQGGMGGYTF. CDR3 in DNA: TGTGCCAGCAGCCCGAGACAGGGGGGGATGGGTGGCTACACCTTC.